A selection of T cell receptor beta chains follows, all from one sample in a study of PD-L1 blockade in urothelial cancer. The repertoire was sequenced with immunoSEQ multiplex PCR; TCRdb's copy has only in-frame clones and lacks some. This sample has approximately 44,000 clones, with less than 95% found just once. The input for sequencing was PBMCs, taken around atezolizumab (anti-PD-L1) treatment. The receptors shown here come from a man between 65 and 85 years old with urothelial cancer. Each CDR3 is given with its conserved first and last residue. A D gene is named only where the DNA matches it firmly. Only part of the rows carry a size: once, few, many, or a class if the clone is expanded.

V: TRBV7-8
J: TRBJ2-1
size: -
D: TRBD1
CDR3: CASSLAEVTGGNEQFF
DNA: TGTGCCAGCAGCTTAGCTGAGGTGACAGGGGGCAATGAGCAGTTCTTC

V: TRBV7-3
J: TRBJ2-3
size: -
D: TRBD2
CDR3: CASSLTGLAGYTDTQYF
DNA: TGTGCCAGCAGTTTGACCGGACTAGCGGGGTACACAGATACGCAGTATTTT

V: TRBV19
J: TRBJ1-3
size: once
D: -
CDR3: CASSIDHSSGNTIYF
DNA: TGTGCCAGTAGTATAGATCATTCCTCTGGAAACACCATATATTTT

V: TRBV4-1
J: TRBJ2-1
size: -
D: -
CDR3: CASSSTRDIDYNEQFF
DNA: TGCGCCAGCAGCTCGACCCGGGACATTGACTACAATGAGCAGTTCTTC

V: TRBV9
J: TRBJ2-4
size: -
D: TRBD2
CDR3: CASSQTSGSLGQYF
DNA: TGTGCCAGCAGCCAGACTAGCGGGAGTCTGGGCCAGTACTTC

V: TRBV28
J: TRBJ1-2
size: -
D: TRBD1
CDR3: CASSLSTGGGASYGYTF
DNA: TGTGCCAGCAGTTTATCGACAGGGGGTGGGGCGTCCTATGGCTACACCTTC

V: TRBV27
J: TRBJ1-5
size: -
D: -
CDR3: CASSLFGQTDIINQPQHF
DNA: TGTGCCAGCAGTTTATTTGGACAGACGGATATCATCAATCAGCCCCAGCATTTT

V: TRBV14
J: TRBJ2-3
size: -
D: -
CDR3: CASSQGVGGRNTDTQYF
DNA: TGTGCCAGCAGCCAAGGAGTAGGAGGGCGAAACACAGATACGCAGTATTTT

V: TRBV29-1
J: TRBJ2-1
size: -
D: -
CDR3: CSVEPPNNEQFF
DNA: TGCAGCGTTGAACCCCCCAACAATGAGCAGTTCTTC

V: TRBV6-1
J: TRBJ1-4
size: -
D: -
CDR3: CASSGRGYNEKLFF
DNA: TGTGCCAGCAGTGGCCGGGGATATAATGAAAAACTGTTTTTT

V: TRBV15
J: TRBJ1-3
size: -
D: -
CDR3: CATSPRTAGNTIYF
DNA: TGTGCCACCAGCCCTCGGACAGCTGGAAACACCATATATTTT

V: TRBV5-1
J: TRBJ2-2
size: -
D: TRBD2
CDR3: CASSPARGGVTGELFF
DNA: TGCGCCAGCAGCCCCGCCCGGGGGGGTGTAACCGGGGAGCTGTTTTTT

V: TRBV7-9
J: TRBJ1-2
size: few
D: -
CDR3: CASSSTGDGYTF
DNA: TGTGCCAGCAGCTCAACAGGTGATGGCTACACCTTC

V: TRBV27
J: TRBJ2-5
size: -
D: TRBD1
CDR3: CAKATGMGETQYF
DNA: TGTGCCAAAGCGACAGGGATGGGCGAGACCCAGTACTTC

V: TRBV28
J: TRBJ1-5
size: once
D: TRBD1
CDR3: CASSSYGTGVGQPQHF
DNA: TGTGCCAGCAGTTCATACGGGACAGGGGTGGGTCAGCCCCAGCATTTT

V: TRBV5-1
J: TRBJ2-7
size: -
D: TRBD2
CDR3: CASSAGLAGTYEQYF
DNA: TGCGCCAGCAGCGCGGGACTAGCGGGAACCTACGAGCAGTACTTC

V: TRBV28
J: TRBJ2-1
size: -
D: TRBD1
CDR3: CASSPYRGSYNEQFF
DNA: TGTGCCAGCAGTCCGTACAGGGGGTCCTACAATGAGCAGTTCTTC

V: TRBV5-8
J: TRBJ1-5
size: -
D: TRBD1
CDR3: CASSRGDRESNQPQHF
DNA: TGTGCCAGCAGCCGGGGCGACAGGGAAAGCAATCAGCCCCAGCATTTT

V: TRBV7-6
J: TRBJ1-3
size: -
D: -
CDR3: CASSFWVMGRQASGNTIYF
DNA: TGTGCCAGCAGCTTTTGGGTGATGGGGAGGCAAGCCTCTGGAAACACCATATATTTT

V: TRBV29-1
J: TRBJ2-7
size: -
D: -
CDR3: CSVEFRRDEQYF
DNA: TGCAGCGTTGAATTTCGAAGAGACGAGCAGTACTTC

V: TRBV7-2
J: TRBJ2-1
size: once
D: -
CDR3: CASSLNPTVSEQFF
DNA: TGTGCCAGCAGCTTGAATCCTACAGTAAGTGAGCAGTTCTTC

V: TRBV9
J: TRBJ2-3
size: -
D: TRBD2
CDR3: CASSVAPSGSRDTQYF
DNA: TGTGCCAGCAGCGTAGCACCTAGCGGGAGTCGAGATACGCAGTATTTT

V: TRBV2
J: TRBJ1-1
size: once
D: -
CDR3: CAYRKNTEAFF
DNA: TGTGCCTACAGGAAGAACACTGAAGCTTTCTTT

V: TRBV28
J: TRBJ2-7
size: -
D: TRBD2
CDR3: CASRYALAELPYEQYF
DNA: TGTGCCAGCAGGTATGCCCTAGCGGAACTCCCCTACGAGCAGTACTTC

V: TRBV5-1
J: TRBJ2-5
size: -
D: -
CDR3: CASSPTTGEGETQYF
DNA: TGCGCCAGCAGCCCGACGACAGGGGAGGGAGAGACCCAGTACTTC

V: TRBV18
J: TRBJ2-3
size: -
D: TRBD2
CDR3: CASSLSASGSPGGYTQYF
DNA: TGTGCCAGCTCACTATCAGCTAGCGGGAGCCCTGGCGGGTATACGCAGTATTTT

V: TRBV2
J: TRBJ1-3
size: -
D: -
CDR3: CASSEAARVNTIYF
DNA: TGTGCCAGCAGTGAAGCGGCCAGGGTTAACACCATATATTTT

V: TRBV7-3
J: TRBJ2-3
size: -
D: -
CDR3: CASSLGIGGQEADTQYF
DNA: TGTGCCAGCAGCTTAGGCATCGGTGGCCAGGAGGCAGATACGCAGTATTTT

V: TRBV6-1
J: TRBJ1-2
size: -
D: TRBD1
CDR3: CASMGQGLYGYTF
DNA: TGTGCCAGCATGGGACAGGGATTGTATGGCTACACCTTC

V: TRBV18
J: TRBJ2-5
size: -
D: -
CDR3: CASSPSRETQYF
DNA: TGTGCCAGCTCCCCGTCGCGGGAGACCCAGTACTTC

V: TRBV6-5
J: TRBJ1-1
size: -
D: -
CDR3: CASSYGRWVKNTEAFF
DNA: TGTGCCAGCAGTTACGGGAGGTGGGTGAAGAACACTGAAGCTTTCTTT

V: TRBV5-5
J: TRBJ2-7
size: -
D: TRBD2
CDR3: CASSLSPLLTSGVFREQYF
DNA: TGTGCCAGCAGCTTGTCCCCTCTCCTTACTAGCGGGGTTTTTCGGGAGCAGTACTTC

V: TRBV6-5
J: TRBJ2-1
size: -
D: TRBD2
CDR3: CASRTSGSFEQFF
DNA: TGTGCCAGCAGAACTAGCGGGAGCTTTGAGCAGTTCTTC

V: TRBV28
J: TRBJ2-1
size: -
D: -
CDR3: CASSLVGSREQFF
DNA: TGTGCCAGCAGTTTAGTCGGGAGTCGGGAGCAGTTCTTC

V: TRBV11-2
J: TRBJ2-6
size: -
D: TRBD2
CDR3: CASSLDHSGRASGANVLTF
DNA: TGTGCCAGCAGCTTAGATCATAGCGGGAGGGCCTCTGGGGCCAACGTCCTGACTTTC

V: TRBV14
J: TRBJ1-1
size: once
D: TRBD1
CDR3: CASSRTQGAFSAFF
DNA: TGTGCCAGCAGCCGAACACAGGGGGCTTTTTCAGCTTTCTTT

V: TRBV15
J: TRBJ2-3
size: -
D: TRBD1
CDR3: CATSREGQGATDTQYF
DNA: TGTGCCACCAGCAGAGAGGGCCAGGGGGCCACAGATACGCAGTATTTT

V: TRBV18
J: TRBJ2-3
size: -
D: -
CDR3: CASSPSLGSSTDTQYF
DNA: TGTGCCAGCTCACCAAGCTTGGGGAGCAGCACAGATACGCAGTATTTT

V: TRBV9
J: TRBJ1-1
size: -
D: -
CDR3: CASSPRTREDTEAFF
DNA: TGTGCCAGCAGCCCTCGGACTCGGGAAGACACTGAAGCTTTCTTT

V: TRBV5-1
J: TRBJ1-2
size: once
D: -
CDR3: CASSPRTVNYGYTF
DNA: TGCGCCAGCAGCCCCAGGACAGTAAACTATGGCTACACCTTC

V: TRBV28
J: TRBJ2-7
size: -
D: -
CDR3: CASSLWGRGLSSYEQYF
DNA: TGTGCCAGCAGTTTATGGGGCAGGGGCCTTAGCTCCTACGAGCAGTACTTC

V: TRBV25-1
J: TRBJ1-4
size: -
D: -
CDR3: CASSGPGLGEKLFF
DNA: TGTGCCAGCAGTGGACCAGGACTTGGAGAAAAACTGTTTTTT

V: TRBV9
J: TRBJ2-1
size: -
D: TRBD2
CDR3: CASSVGGRALNNEQFF
DNA: TGTGCCAGCAGCGTAGGAGGGAGGGCCTTGAACAATGAGCAGTTCTTC

V: TRBV30
J: TRBJ1-4
size: -
D: -
CDR3: CAWSGDTQYKEKLFF
DNA: TGTGCCTGGAGTGGGGACACCCAGTACAAGGAAAAACTGTTTTTT

V: TRBV28
J: TRBJ2-1
size: -
D: TRBD1
CDR3: CATQQGIAYNEQFF
DNA: TGTGCCACTCAACAGGGGATCGCCTACAATGAGCAGTTCTTC

V: TRBV19
J: TRBJ1-5
size: -
D: TRBD1
CDR3: CASSTGQGRQPQHF
DNA: TGTGCCAGTAGTACCGGACAGGGAAGGCAGCCCCAGCATTTT

V: TRBV6-6
J: TRBJ2-3
size: once
D: TRBD1
CDR3: CASSYGTGGADTQYF
DNA: TGTGCCAGCAGTTACGGGACAGGGGGAGCGGATACGCAGTATTTT

V: TRBV5-1
J: TRBJ2-1
size: -
D: TRBD1
CDR3: CASSRTTDRGSYNEQFF
DNA: TGCGCCAGCAGCCGCACAACGGACAGGGGGTCCTACAATGAGCAGTTCTTC

V: TRBV14
J: TRBJ2-5
size: -
D: -
CDR3: CASSLYQETQYF
DNA: TGTGCCAGCAGCTTATACCAAGAGACCCAGTACTTC

V: TRBV11-2
J: TRBJ2-5
size: once
D: TRBD2
CDR3: CASSLRLAGYQETQYF
DNA: TGTGCCAGCAGCTTAAGGCTAGCGGGATACCAAGAGACCCAGTACTTC